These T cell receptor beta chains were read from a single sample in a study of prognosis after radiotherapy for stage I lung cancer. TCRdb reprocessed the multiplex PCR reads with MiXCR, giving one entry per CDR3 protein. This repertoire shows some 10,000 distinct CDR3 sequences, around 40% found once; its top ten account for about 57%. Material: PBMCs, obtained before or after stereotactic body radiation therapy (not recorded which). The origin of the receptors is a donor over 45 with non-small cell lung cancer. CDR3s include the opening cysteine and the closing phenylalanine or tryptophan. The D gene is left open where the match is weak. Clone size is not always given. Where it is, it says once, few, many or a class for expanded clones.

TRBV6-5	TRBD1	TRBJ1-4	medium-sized	CASSSGTGGEKLFF	TGTGCCAGCAGTTCCGGGACAGGGGGTGAAAAACTGTTTTTT
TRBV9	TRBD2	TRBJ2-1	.	CASSPGLAGEQFF	TGTGCCAGCAGCCCGGGACTAGCGGGTGAGCAGTTCTTC
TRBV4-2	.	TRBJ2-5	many	CASSQRGLQETQYF	TGTGCCAGCAGCCAGCGGGGGCTCCAAGAGACCCAGTACTTC
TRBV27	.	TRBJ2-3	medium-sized	CASGPQSGIDTQYF	TGTGCCAGCGGGCCTCAGTCCGGGATAGATACGCAGTATTTT
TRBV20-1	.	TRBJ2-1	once	CSARERELTSYNEQFF	TGCAGTGCTAGAGAACGGGAGCTAACCTCCTACAATGAGCAGTTCTTC
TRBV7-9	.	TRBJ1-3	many	CASSLYTGKTIYF	TGTGCCAGCAGCTTATACACCGGGAAGACCATATATTTT
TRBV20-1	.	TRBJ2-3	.	CSARDLEGGIDTQYF	TGCAGTGCTAGAGATCTGGAGGGAGGTATAGATACGCAGTATTTT
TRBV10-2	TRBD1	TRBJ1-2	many	CASDPGQGLGFYGYTF	TGCGCCAGCGATCCGGGACAGGGGTTAGGTTTCTATGGCTACACCTTC
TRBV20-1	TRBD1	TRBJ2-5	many	CSHTRQGVETQYF	TGCAGTCATACCCGACAGGGTGTCGAGACCCAGTACTTC
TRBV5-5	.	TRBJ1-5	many	CASSPIAKPGNQPQHF	TGTGCCAGCAGCCCCATCGCAAAACCCGGCAATCAGCCCCAGCATTTT
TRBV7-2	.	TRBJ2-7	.	CASRRLTHYEQYF	TGTGCCAGCAGGCGACTAACACACTACGAGCAGTACTTC
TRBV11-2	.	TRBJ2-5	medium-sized	CASSGGETQYF	TGTGCCAGCAGCGGAGGTGAGACCCAGTACTTC
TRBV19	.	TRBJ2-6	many	CASSSEDSGANVLTF	TGTGCCAGTAGTTCAGAAGACTCTGGGGCCAACGTCCTGACTTTC
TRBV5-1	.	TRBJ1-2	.	CASSYGRPGGYTF	TGCGCCAGCAGTTATGGTCGACCGGGTGGCTACACCTTC
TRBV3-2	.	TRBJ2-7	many	CASSQESAGVGIIEQYF	TGTGCCAGCAGCCAAGAATCAGCGGGAGTTGGGATAATCGAGCAGTACTTC
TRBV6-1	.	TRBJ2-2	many	CASNAGTWNTGELFF	TGTGCCAGCAACGCCGGGACTTGGAACACCGGGGAGCTGTTTTTT
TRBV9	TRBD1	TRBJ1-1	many	CASSRTGELNTEAFF	TGTGCCAGCAGCCGGACAGGGGAACTGAACACTGAAGCTTTCTTT
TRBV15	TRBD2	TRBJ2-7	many	CATSRELAGTYEQYF	TGTGCCACCAGCAGAGAACTAGCGGGAACCTACGAGCAGTACTTC
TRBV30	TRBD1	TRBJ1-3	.	CAWGRTGQGNTIYF	TGTGCCTGGGGGAGGACAGGGCAAGGAAACACCATATATTTT
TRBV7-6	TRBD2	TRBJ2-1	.	CASSFLGTSGGKNEQFF	TGTGCCAGCAGCTTCCTCGGGACTAGCGGGGGGAAGAATGAGCAGTTCTTC
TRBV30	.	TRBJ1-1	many	CAWSRVGDEAFF	TGTGCCTGGAGTCGGGTTGGGGATGAAGCTTTCTTT
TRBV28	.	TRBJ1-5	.	CASSLLRGPQHF	TGTGCCAGCAGTTTACTCCGGGGGCCCCAGCATTTT
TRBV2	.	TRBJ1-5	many	CASSAEHAINQPQHF	TGTGCCAGCAGTGCGGAACACGCCATCAATCAGCCCCAGCATTTT
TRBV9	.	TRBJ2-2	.	CASIPEGRRAGELFF	TGTGCCAGCATTCCCGAGGGGCGAAGGGCCGGGGAGCTGTTTTTT
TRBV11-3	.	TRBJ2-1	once	CASSSGDRSEQFF	TGTGCCAGCAGCTCCGGAGACCGCAGTGAGCAGTTCTTC
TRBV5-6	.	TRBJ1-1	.	CASSREGGFTEAFF	TGTGCCAGCAGCCGGGAGGGAGGGTTCACTGAAGCTTTCTTT